Below, one TCR beta chain is given with its context. The sample holds many counts of this clonotype. Its antigen specificity is not known. Per-base quality was not reported, and no clone a single base away is much larger than it. This entry is derived from a study of T cells in Graves' hyperthyroidism and ophthalmopathy (dated by TCRdb to about 2019). As for the study more broadly: Peripheral blood was sampled at the time of initial diagnosis, prior to any treatment. The roughly 100 discovery patients were randomly divided into training and test sets at a 7:3 ratio. Once sampling was done, hyperthyroidism patients were given methimazole at a starting dose of 30 mg daily, whereas ophthalmopathy patients were given high-dose intravenous methylprednisolone. An independent validation cohort of 18 to 20 hyperthyroidism patients and 17 patients who later progressed to ophthalmopathy tested prospective prediction of ophthalmopathy. To identify TCR V-J signatures that set the groups apart, the researchers used a discovery cohort of 100 patients, made up of 40 to 45 with Graves' ophthalmopathy and some 60 with stable Graves' hyperthyroidism. The study also compared thyroid tissue and blood T-cell repertoires from five or six Graves' hyperthyroidism patients. According to the paper, TCR Vbeta CDR3 sequencing was carried out on 135 peripheral blood samples, which came from approximately 43 ophthalmopathy, 70 to 80 hyperthyroidism and roughly 17 progressor patients. The paper's findings and limits, for the study overall: Ophthalmopathy was separated from stable hyperthyroidism by a 13 V-J signature model, with approximately 90% sensitivity and about 84% specificity obtained in cross-validation and 80%/75% obtained in testing. Blood samples also contained most of the expanded thyroid clonotypes (frequency above 0.001), which suggests that blood repertoires may reflect thyroid immune responses. During validation, the model predicted progression to ophthalmopathy a median of approximately 6.5 months ahead of onset, with approximately 70% sensitivity and 72.22% specificity. No statistical method was used to set the sample size in advance, and investigators knew the group allocation.

The hyperthyroidism patients were between 18 and 65 years old and newly diagnosed, with a disease duration of less than 2 months. Patients with uncontrolled infections, other autoimmune diseases, pregnancy or lactation were excluded. Diagnoses relied on clinical symptoms, serum thyroxine and TRAb, thyroid ultrasound and orbital computed tomography. Blood from progressor patients was collected at the time of first diagnosis with hyperthyroidism, before any ophthalmopathy symptoms had appeared. Ficoll-Paque density gradient centrifugation was used to isolate PBMCs from around 9.1 ml of fresh peripheral blood. Patients classed as progressors first received a Graves' hyperthyroidism diagnosis and then went on to develop ophthalmopathy during follow-up. Total RNA was extracted with Trizol reagent, and quality was checked on an Agilent 2100 Bioanalyzer. The TCR beta CDR3 regions were amplified from the RNA transcripts. The first round of RT-PCR for the TCR CDR3 was performed with the HTBI primer set and the Qiagen OneStep RT-PCR kit. The libraries were constructed in a second round of multiplex PCR and then size-selected and purified. Libraries were sequenced paired-end with 100 bp reads on an Illumina HiSeq2000. The authors' pipeline ran thus. SOAPnuke was used to process the raw data, removing reads that contained adapters or uncalled bases, had a mean Phred below 15, or lacked an exact match to the constant primer or identifier. COPE v1.2.5 was used to merge the high-quality paired reads, and each unique nucleotide sequence was defined as a clonotype. MiTCR v1.1 was used to align clonotypes to the IMGT TRBV, TRBD and TRBJ reference segments. Analysis was restricted to V-J combinations with a frequency above 0.0001, which covered just over 98% of repertoires. The TCS score was defined as the ratio of F50 (clonal expansion) to E x V (chaos), calculated using BLOSUM62-based TCRdist between CDR3 peptides within each V-J. Welch's t-statistics and random forest reduced several hundred V-J features to fewer than 15, which were used in a naive Bayes classifier (R e1071). Through fastp at Q25 and MiXCR, TCRdb rebuilt clones from the public reads, retaining in-frame beta chains. Entries are consolidated by CDR3 protein sequence, retaining the most common genes and DNA. Clone size and V and J calls follow TCRdb, not the original study. The sample includes 550,000 to 650,000 distinct CDR3 sequences, with approximately 15% observed a single time. The ten largest make up 5.8% of the sample.

What was sequenced was blood. This TCR came from a woman in her 30s with Graves' hyperthyroidism that later progressed to Graves' ophthalmopathy.

The DNA reads as follows: TGTGCCAGCAGTTTATTTAGCGGGAGGGGCTACAATGAGCAGTTCTTC. The encoded protein is CASSLFSGRGYNEQFF. Recombination connected TRBV27 to TRBJ2-1, with 11 bases matching TRBD2. The CDR1 and CDR2 encoded by the germline V gene (reference sequence) are MNHEY and SMNVEV. The junction shows trimming of 1 base on V and 3 bases on J, and the gene matches do not reach 2 bases of it. The CDR3, from cysteine to phenylalanine, totals 16 residues. Of all the DNA, just the CDR3 is kept, 48 bases in frame from base 1.